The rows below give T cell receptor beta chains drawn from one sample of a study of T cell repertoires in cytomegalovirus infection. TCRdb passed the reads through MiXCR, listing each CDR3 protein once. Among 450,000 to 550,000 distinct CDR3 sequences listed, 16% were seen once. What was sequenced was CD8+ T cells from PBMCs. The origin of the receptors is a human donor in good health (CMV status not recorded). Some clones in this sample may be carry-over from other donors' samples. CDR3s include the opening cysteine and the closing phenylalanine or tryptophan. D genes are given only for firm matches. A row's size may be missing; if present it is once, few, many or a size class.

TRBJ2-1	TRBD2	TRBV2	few	CASSEVGLAGLLGNEQFF	TGTGCCAGCAGTGAAGTCGGACTAGCGGGGCTGCTGGGGAATGAGCAGTTCTTC
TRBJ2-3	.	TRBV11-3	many	CASSLLKEGTDTQYF	TGTGCCAGCAGCTTACTGAAGGAGGGCACAGATACGCAGTATTTT
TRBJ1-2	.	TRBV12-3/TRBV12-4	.	CASSLLKGHGYTF	TGTGCCAGCAGTTTACTGAAGGGCCATGGCTACACCTTC
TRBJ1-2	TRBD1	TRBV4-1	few	CASSLRQGDGYGYTF	TGCGCCAGCAGCCTCCGACAGGGAGATGGTTATGGCTACACCTTC
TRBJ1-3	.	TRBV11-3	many	CASTTRLGRLAFSGNTIYF	TGTGCCAGCACTACAAGGCTGGGACGGTTAGCGTTCTCTGGAAACACCATATATTTT
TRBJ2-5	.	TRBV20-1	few	CSARDNGQFQETQYF	TGCAGTGCTAGAGATAACGGACAGTTCCAAGAGACCCAGTACTTC
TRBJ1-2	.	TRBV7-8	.	CASSPTIRLNYGYTF	TGTGCCAGCAGCCCGACGATACGGCTGAACTATGGCTACACCTTC
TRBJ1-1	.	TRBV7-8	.	CASSPTCLEAFF	TGTGCCAGCAGCCCGACATGTCTCGAAGCTTTCTTT
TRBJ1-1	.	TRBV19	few	CASSYYNTEAFF	TGTGCCAGTAGCTACTATAACACTGAAGCTTTCTTT
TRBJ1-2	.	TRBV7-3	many	CASSPHGGDYGYTF	TGTGCCAGCAGCCCGCATGGGGGCGACTATGGCTACACCTTC
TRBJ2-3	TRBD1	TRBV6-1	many	CASSTALTGVTDTQYF	TGTGCCAGCAGTACAGCCTTGACAGGGGTCACAGATACGCAGTATTTT
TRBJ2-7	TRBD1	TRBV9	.	CASSGGGGQGSYEQYF	TGTGCCAGCAGCGGCGGTGGGGGACAGGGCTCCTACGAGCAGTACTTC
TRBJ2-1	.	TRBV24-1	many	CATSDLSDNYNEQFF	TGTGCCACCAGTGATTTATCGGACAACTACAATGAGCAGTTCTTC
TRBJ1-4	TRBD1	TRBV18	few	CASSPSPGGIEKLFF	TGTGCCAGCTCACCCTCCCCAGGGGGCATTGAAAAACTGTTTTTT
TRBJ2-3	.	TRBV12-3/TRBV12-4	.	CASSLLGGGVRDTQYF	TGTGCCAGCAGTTTATTAGGTGGAGGGGTTAGAGATACGCAGTATTTT
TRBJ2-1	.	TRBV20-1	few	CSASPLVEDYNEQFF	TGCAGTGCTAGCCCCCTGGTGGAGGATTACAATGAGCAGTTCTTC
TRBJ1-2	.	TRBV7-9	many	CASSLPVNYGYTF	TGTGCCAGCAGCTTACCGGTGAACTATGGCTACACCTTC
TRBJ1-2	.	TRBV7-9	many	CASSPPGGLGYTF	TGTGCCAGCAGCCCCCCGGGGGGACTTGGCTACACCTTC
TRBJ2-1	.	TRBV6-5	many	CASSYGGIGNEQFF	TGTGCCAGCAGTTACGGCGGGATCGGCAATGAGCAGTTCTTC
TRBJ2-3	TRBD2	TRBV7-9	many	CASSPSGSRKDTQYF	TGTGCCAGCAGTCCTAGCGGGAGCCGGAAAGATACGCAGTATTTT
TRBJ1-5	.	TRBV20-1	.	CSARTVGALNQPHHF	TGCAGTGCTAGGACGGTAGGGGCCCTCAATCAGCCCCATCATTTT
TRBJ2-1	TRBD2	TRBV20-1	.	CSARAISGISYNEQFF	TGCAGTGCTAGGGCTATTAGCGGGATCTCCTACAATGAGCAGTTCTTC
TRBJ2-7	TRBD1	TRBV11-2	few	CASSSWGQDEQYF	TGTGCCAGCAGCTCCTGGGGACAGGACGAGCAGTACTTC
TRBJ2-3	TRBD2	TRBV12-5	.	CASGPGTSGTDTQYF	TGTGCTAGTGGTCCCGGGACTAGCGGCACAGATACGCAGTATTTT
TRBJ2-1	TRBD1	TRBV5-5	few	CASSLRAGGHHNEQFF	TGTGCCAGCAGCTTAAGGGCAGGGGGCCATCACAATGAGCAGTTCTTC
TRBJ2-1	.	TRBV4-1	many	CASSPAEREINNEQFF	TGCGCCAGCAGCCCCGCGGAACGGGAAATTAACAATGAGCAGTTCTTC
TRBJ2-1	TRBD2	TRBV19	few	CASSKYGGLMGNEQFF	TGTGCCAGTAGTAAATACGGGGGGTTAATGGGAAATGAGCAGTTCTTC
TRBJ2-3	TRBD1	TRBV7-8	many	CASSLGTGATDTQYF	TGTGCCAGCAGCCTCGGGACAGGGGCCACAGATACGCAGTATTTT
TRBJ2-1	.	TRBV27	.	CASTLLGSYNEQFF	TGTGCCAGCACCCTCCTGGGCTCCTACAATGAGCAGTTCTTC
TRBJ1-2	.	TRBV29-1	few	CSVVEGRYGYTF	TGCAGCGTTGTGGAGGGGCGCTATGGCTACACCTTC
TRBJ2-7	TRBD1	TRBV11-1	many	CASSLVDRGNYEQYF	TGTGCCAGCAGCTTAGTGGACAGGGGCAACTACGAGCAGTACTTC
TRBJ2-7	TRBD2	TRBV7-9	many	CASSLPRGSGRSYEQYF	TGTGCCAGCAGCTTACCCCGGGGTAGCGGGAGGTCCTACGAGCAGTACTTC
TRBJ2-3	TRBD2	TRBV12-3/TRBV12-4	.	CASSLRTSGDTQYF	TGTGCCAGCAGTTTAAGGACTAGCGGGGATACGCAGTATTTT
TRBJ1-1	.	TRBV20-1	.	CSASNRDTEAFF	TGCAGTGCTAGTAACAGGGACACTGAAGCTTTCTTT
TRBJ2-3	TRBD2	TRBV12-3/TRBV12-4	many	CASSTTSGRSTDTQYF	TGTGCCAGCAGTACAACTAGCGGGCGTAGCACAGATACGCAGTATTTT
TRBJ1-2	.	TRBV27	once	CASSFYGYTF	TGTGCCAGCAGTTTCTATGGCTACACCTTC
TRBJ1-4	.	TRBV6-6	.	CASSYPQGSNEKLFF	TGTGCCAGCAGTTACCCACAGGGTTCTAATGAAAAACTGTTTTTT
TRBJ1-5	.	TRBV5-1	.	CASSPDSPSQPQHF	TGCGCCAGCAGCCCAGACAGTCCAAGTCAGCCCCAGCATTTT
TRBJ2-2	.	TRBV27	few	CASNGEAGELFF	TGTGCCAGCAATGGGGAGGCCGGGGAGCTGTTTTTT
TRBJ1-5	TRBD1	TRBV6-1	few	CASSERAGGTRNQPQHF	TGTGCCAGCAGTGAACGAGCAGGGGGCACTAGAAATCAGCCCCAGCATTTT
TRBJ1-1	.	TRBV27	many	CASSPTRGGTNTEAFF	TGTGCCAGCAGTCCCACCCGAGGAGGGACGAACACTGAAGCTTTCTTT
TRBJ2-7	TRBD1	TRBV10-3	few	CAISDYRGVYEQYF	TGTGCCATCAGTGATTACAGGGGAGTCTACGAGCAGTACTTC
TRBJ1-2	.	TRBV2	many	CASSDTATNYGYTF	TGTGCCAGCAGTGATACAGCTACTAACTATGGCTACACCTTC
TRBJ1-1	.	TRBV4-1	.	CASSPNIKNTEAFF	TGCGCCAGCAGCCCCAACATCAAGAACACTGAAGCTTTCTTT
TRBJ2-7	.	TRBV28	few	CASSWEEGSYEQYF	TGTGCCAGCAGTTGGGAGGAGGGGTCCTACGAGCAGTACTTC
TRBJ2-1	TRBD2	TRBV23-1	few	CASSQLGLAWDEQFF	TGCGCCAGCAGTCAACTCGGACTAGCTTGGGATGAGCAGTTCTTC
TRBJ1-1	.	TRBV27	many	CASSRSGGGRLLNTEAFF	TGTGCCAGCAGTCGCTCGGGGGGCGGGCGGCTCTTGAACACTGAAGCTTTCTTT
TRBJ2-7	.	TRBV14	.	CASSQPSGLGTSYEQYF	TGTGCCAGCAGCCAACCCTCGGGGTTGGGGACATCCTACGAGCAGTACTTC
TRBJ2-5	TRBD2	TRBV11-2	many	CASSLDPGTSGEETQYF	TGTGCCAGCAGCTTAGACCCCGGGACTAGCGGAGAAGAGACCCAGTACTTC
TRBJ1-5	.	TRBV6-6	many	CASSSGGFQPQHF	TGTGCCAGCAGTTCCGGGGGGTTTCAGCCCCAGCATTTT
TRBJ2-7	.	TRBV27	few	CASSFAVSYEQYF	TGTGCCAGCAGTTTCGCGGTCAGCTACGAGCAGTACTTC